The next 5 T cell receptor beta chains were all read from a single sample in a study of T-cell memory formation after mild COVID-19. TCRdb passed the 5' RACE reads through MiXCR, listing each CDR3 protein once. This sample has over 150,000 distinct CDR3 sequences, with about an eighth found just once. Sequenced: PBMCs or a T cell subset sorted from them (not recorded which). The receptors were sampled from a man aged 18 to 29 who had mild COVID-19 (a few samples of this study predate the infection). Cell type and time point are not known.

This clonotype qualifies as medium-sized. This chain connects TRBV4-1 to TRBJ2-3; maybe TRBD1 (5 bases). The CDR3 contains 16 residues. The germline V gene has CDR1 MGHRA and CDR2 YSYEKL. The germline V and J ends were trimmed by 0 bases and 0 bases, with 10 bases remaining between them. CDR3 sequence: CASSQEGLPSTDTQYF. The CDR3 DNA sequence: TGCGCCAGCAGCCAAGAGGGGCTCCCTAGCACAGATACGCAGTATTTT.

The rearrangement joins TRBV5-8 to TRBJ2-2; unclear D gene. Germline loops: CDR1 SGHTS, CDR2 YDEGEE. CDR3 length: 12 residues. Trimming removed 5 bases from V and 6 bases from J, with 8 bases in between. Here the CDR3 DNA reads TGTGCCAGCAGTCCTCGGGCCGGGGAGCTGTTTTTT. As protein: CASSPRAGELFF.

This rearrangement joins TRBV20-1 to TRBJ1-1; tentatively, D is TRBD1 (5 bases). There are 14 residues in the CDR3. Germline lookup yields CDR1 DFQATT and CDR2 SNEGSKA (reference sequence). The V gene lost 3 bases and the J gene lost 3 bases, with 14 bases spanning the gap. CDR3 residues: CSARGQGGYTEAFF. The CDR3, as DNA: TGCAGTGCTAGGGGGCAGGGCGGGTACACTGAAGCTTTCTTT.

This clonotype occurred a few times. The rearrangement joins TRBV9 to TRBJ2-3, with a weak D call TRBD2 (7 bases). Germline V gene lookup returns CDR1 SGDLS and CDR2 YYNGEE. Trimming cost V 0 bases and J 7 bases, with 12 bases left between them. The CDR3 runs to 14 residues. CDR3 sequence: CASSVEGGANTQYF. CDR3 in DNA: TGTGCCAGCAGCGTAGAGGGGGGGGCCAATACGCAGTATTTT.

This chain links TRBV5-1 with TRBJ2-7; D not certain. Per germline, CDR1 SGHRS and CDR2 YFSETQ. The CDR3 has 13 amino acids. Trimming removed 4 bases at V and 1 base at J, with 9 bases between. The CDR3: CASSPDGSYEQYF. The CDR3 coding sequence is TGCGCCAGCAGCCCGGACGGATCCTACGAGCAGTACTTC. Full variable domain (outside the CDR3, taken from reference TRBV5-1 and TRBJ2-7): KAGVTQTPRYLIKTRGQQVTLSCSPISGHRSVSWYQQTPGQGLQFLFEYFSETQRNKGNFPGRFSGRQFSNSRSEMNVSTLELGDSALYLCASSPDGSYEQYFGPGTRLTVT.